What follows describes a single T cell receptor beta chain. Its antigen is as yet unknown. This record belongs to a study of blood T cells in healthy people across ages. Study outcomes and limitations: Expanded clonotype shifts may have been confounded, as the donors had an unknown CMV status.

The CDR3 covers 15 residues. V was pared by 5 bases and J by 10 bases, with 15 bases of the junction left unmatched. Germline lookup yields CDR1 PRHDT and CDR2 FYEKMQ (reference sequence). Combining a sample-barcoded 5' primer with a J-beta primer mix, a second PCR ran for about 6 to 11 cycles. TCRdb reprocessed the 5' RACE reads with MiXCR, giving one entry per CDR3 protein. In the table there are 1.5 million to 2 million distinct CDR3 sequences, roughly two fifths of which are singletons. The specimen was blood. The receptor was isolated from a human donor in good health. The rearrangement links TRBV13 to TRBJ1-2; 8 nucleotides agree with TRBD1. The DNA of the CDR3 is TGTGCCAGCAGCCCCTCGGACAGGGCTCTGGATGCCTACACCTTC. Translating it yields CASSPSDRALDAYTF. Filled out from reference TRBV13 and TRBJ1-2, the complete variable domain reads AAGVIQSPRHLIKEKRETATLKCYPIPRHDTVYWYQQGPGQDPQFLISFYEKMQSDKGSIPDRFSAQQFSDYHSELNMSSLELGDSALYFCASSPSDRALDAYTFGSGTRLTVV.